Following are 26 T cell receptor beta chains from one sample sequenced in a study of OX40 agonist ivuxolimab in advanced cancers. The table came from immunoSEQ multiplex PCR; TCRdb's copy has only in-frame clones and leaves some out. Of roughly 120,000 clones in the sample, over 85% were seen once. Here the sequenced sample was CD4+ or CD8+ T cells sorted from blood, taken in a trial of the OX40 agonist ivuxolimab. The receptors originated from an adult with an advanced solid tumor such as melanoma, head and neck, liver or kidney cancer.

CDR3 residues: CASSLSIGTDTQYF. The CDR3 DNA is TGTGCCAGCAGCTTAAGCATAGGGACAGATACGCAGTATTTT. The chain carries TRBV7-9 and TRBJ2-3, with unresolved D. Germline V gene data show CDR1 as SEHNR and CDR2 as FQNEAQ (reference sequence). The CDR3 runs to 14 residues. V was shortened by 2 bases and J by 3 bases, with 9 bases between the two germline ends.

The chain has TRBV4-2 and TRBJ2-3; TRBD1 matches 9 bases. CDR1 and CDR2 (germline): LGHNA, YNFKEQ. The V segment lost 0 bases and the J segment 2 bases; nucleotides outside the gene matches: 9. The CDR3 length is 18 residues. Written as DNA, the CDR3 is TGTGCCAGCAGCCAAGAGGGCACCGGGACAGGGATCACAGATACGCAGTATTTT. This sequence encodes CASSQEGTGTGITDTQYF.

The chain recombines TRBV19 with TRBJ2-4; a possible D gene is TRBD2 (5 bases). Trimming pared 0 bases from V and 9 bases from J, leaving 6 bases between. Germline CDR1 is LNHDA and CDR2 is SQIVND (reference sequence). The CDR3 sequence is 12 residues long. Here the CDR3 reads CASSIDRGIQYF. DNA for the CDR3: TGTGCCAGTAGTATAGATCGGGGCATTCAGTACTTC.

The chain is built from TRBV4-2 and TRBJ1-1; D is undetermined. CDR1 LGHNA and CDR2 YNFKEQ come from the germline V gene. V was shortened by 4 bases and J by 1 base, with 19 bases between the two germline ends. This CDR3 has 17 amino acids. CDR3 nucleotide sequence: TGTGCCAGCAGCCCGATCGCCAATTCTGAGCGGAACACTGAAGCTTTCTTT. As protein: CASSPIANSERNTEAFF.

The chain couples TRBV7-2 to TRBJ1-5; 8 bases match TRBD1. In germline, CDR1 is SGHTA, CDR2 FQGNSA. CDR3 length: 19 residues. Losses at the gene ends were 1 base for V and 0 bases for J; bases not matched to a gene: 11. The CDR3 DNA reads as TGTGCCAGCAGCTTAGGTGCAGGGGGCCCTCCCTATAGCAATCAGCCCCAGCATTTT. It yields the protein CASSLGAGGPPYSNQPQHF. The entire variable domain, with the rest obtained from reference TRBV7-2 and TRBJ1-5, is as follows: GAGVSQSPSNKVTEKGKDVELRCDPISGHTALYWYRQSLGQGLEFLIYFQGNSAPDKSGLPSDRFSAERTGGSVSTLTIQRTQQEDSAVYLCASSLGAGGPPYSNQPQHFGDGTRLSIL.

The V call is TRBV9, the J call TRBJ1-3; TRBD1 might be the D (6 bases). The CDR3 sequence is 16 residues long. V was shortened by 4 bases and J by 0 bases, with 14 bases between the two germline ends. Germline V gene data show CDR1 as SGDLS and CDR2 as YYNGEE. In DNA form, the CDR3 reads TGTGCCAGCAGCCCTAGGGACACCTACTCTGGAAACACCATATATTTT. Translation gives CASSPRDTYSGNTIYF.

The J gene is TRBJ1-1, the V gene TRBV7-2; 8 bases map to TRBD1. CDR1 and CDR2 (germline): SGHTA, FQGNSA. V was pared by 7 bases and J by 6 bases, with 7 bases of the junction left unmatched. The CDR3 runs 13 residues. CDR3 sequence: CASTQGAFSEAFF. Written as DNA, the CDR3 is TGTGCCAGCACCCAGGGGGCGTTTTCTGAAGCTTTCTTT.

The chain is built from TRBV5-8 and TRBJ1-2; D uncertain. Trimming took off 2 bases at V and 4 bases at J, with 9 bases between the two ends. CDR1 is SGHTS, CDR2 YDEGEE, per germline. This CDR3 has 13 residues. The CDR3 nucleotides are TGTGCCAGCAGCTTTGGAGCTCCCTATGGCTACACCTTC. This gives the protein CASSFGAPYGYTF.

This sequence joins TRBV9 and TRBJ2-1; 9 nucleotides align to TRBD1. Germline CDR1 reads SGDLS; CDR2 reads YYNGEE. V lost 3 bases, J lost 4 bases, and 5 bases stayed unmatched. The CDR3 length is 15 residues. The CDR3 reads CASSGTGTGYNEQFF. The CDR3 DNA is TGTGCCAGCAGCGGAACCGGGACAGGGTACAATGAGCAGTTCTTC.

The V and J genes are TRBV9 and TRBJ1-2; D unclear. CDR1 is SGDLS, CDR2 YYNGEE, per germline. The CDR3 has 16 residues. V was shortened by 2 bases and J by 4 bases, with 18 bases between the two germline ends. CDR3 sequence (DNA): TGTGCCAGCAGCGTTGAATCTGGAGCAATTGGCTATGGCTACACCTTC. Translated, it gives CASSVESGAIGYGYTF.

J is TRBJ1-1 and V is TRBV4-2, with D perhaps matching TRBD1 (5 bases). Trimming left V 1 base short and J 7 bases short, with 16 bases between. The CDR3 loop spans 15 amino acids. The germline gives CDR1 LGHNA, CDR2 YNFKEQ. The DNA of the CDR3 is TGTGCCAGCAGCCAAGTCTCAGGGTCCCCGATTGAAGCTTTCTTT. Translating it yields CASSQVSGSPIEAFF.

The rearrangement joins TRBV2 to TRBJ2-5, with TRBD1 matching 8 bases. Germline CDR1 reads SNHLY; CDR2 reads FYNNEI. The CDR3 loop spans 14 amino acids. The junction had 3 bases not matched to a gene; V was cut back by 1 base and J by 5 bases. For the CDR3, the DNA is TGTGCCAGCAGTGAAGGGACAGGGCGGGAGACCCAGTACTTC. It encodes CASSEGTGRETQYF.

This chain connects TRBV9 to TRBJ2-6; a weak D match, TRBD1 (5 bases). With 3 bases removed from V and 4 bases from J, the gap between germline ends came to 11 bases. The CDR3 length is 15 residues. Per germline, CDR1 SGDLS and CDR2 YYNGEE. CDR3 nucleotides: TGTGCCAGCAGCGCACGACAGTTCGGGGCCAACGTCCTGACTTTC. It codes for CASSARQFGANVLTF.

The chain links TRBV4-3 to TRBJ1-2, with D possibly matching TRBD1 (5 bases). Looked up from germline, CDR1 is LGHNA and CDR2 is YSLEER. The V gene lost 2 bases and the J gene lost 2 bases, with 12 bases spanning the gap. The CDR3 runs 15 residues. Here the CDR3 DNA reads TGCGCCAGCAGCCAACAGCCGGGACCGAACTATGGCTACACCTTC. Translated, it gives CASSQQPGPNYGYTF.

The chain employs TRBV4-3 and TRBJ2-3; D unresolved. This CDR3 has 15 residues. Germline lookup yields CDR1 LGHNA and CDR2 YSLEER. V dropped 4 bases and J dropped 5 bases, with 16 bases sitting between them. CDR3 region: CASSPRGVMGDTQYF. CDR3 nucleotide sequence: TGCGCCAGCAGCCCTAGAGGCGTGATGGGAGATACGCAGTATTTT.

The J gene is TRBJ2-1, the V gene TRBV7-9; TRBD1 is a possible D gene (6 bases). The CDR3 has 16 amino acids. V gave up 5 bases and J gave up 5 bases, with 19 bases separating them. Germline CDR1 reads SEHNR; CDR2 reads FQNEAQ (reference sequence). The CDR3 is CASSPKNTGLHNEQFF. Here the CDR3 DNA reads TGTGCCAGCAGCCCGAAGAATACAGGGTTACACAATGAGCAGTTCTTC.

The rearrangement joins TRBV11-3 to TRBJ2-1; possible D gene TRBD2, 6 bases. The CDR3 has 15 amino acids. Germline loops: CDR1 SGHNT, CDR2 YENEEA. V lost 1 base and J lost 4, with 11 bases in between. The CDR3 nucleotides read TGTGCCAGCAGCTTAGGTAGCGGACCATACAATGAGCAGTTCTTC. Its translation is CASSLGSGPYNEQFF.

The chain combines TRBV25-1 with TRBJ1-4; D may be TRBD1 (6 bases). Between the trimmed V and J ends, which lost 11 bases and 3 bases, there was a span of 16 bases. CDR1 MGHDK and CDR2 SYGVNS come from the germline V gene. The CDR3 contains 14 residues. The CDR3: CAASGGAANEKLFF. In DNA, the CDR3 is TGTGCCGCCTCGGGGGGGGCGGCTAATGAAAAACTGTTTTTT.

V is TRBV18 and J is TRBJ2-5; D might be TRBD1 (5 bases). Germline assignment: CDR1 KGHSH and CDR2 LQKENI. The CDR3 is 15 amino acids. V gave up 3 bases and J gave up 2 bases, with 13 bases separating them. CDR3 in DNA: TGTGCCAGCTCACCGCCATCCAGGGATCAAGAGACCCAGTACTTC. It codes for CASSPPSRDQETQYF.

The chain's CDR3 is CASNPLTDPQETQYF. CDR3 sequence (DNA): TGTGCCAGCAATCCACTGACAGACCCCCAAGAGACCCAGTACTTC. The chain couples TRBV2 to TRBJ2-5; a possible D gene is TRBD1 (5 bases). The germline gives CDR1 SNHLY, CDR2 FYNNEI. This CDR3 comprises 15 residues. The germline V and J ends were trimmed by 7 bases and 1 base, with 16 bases remaining between them.

This clone was seen only once. J is TRBJ1-2 and V is TRBV6-6; D is perhaps TRBD1 (5 bases). Trimming pared 0 bases from V and 8 bases from J, leaving 13 bases between. The CDR3 totals 14 residues. Germline CDR1 MNHNY, CDR2 SVGAGI (reference sequence). The CDR3 DNA follows: TGTGCCAGCAGTTACTCCCCTGGGGGTGAAGGCTACACCTTC. It encodes CASSYSPGGEGYTF.

The rearrangement uses TRBV2 and TRBJ1-1, with no clear D. The length of the CDR3 is 11 residues. In germline, CDR1 is SNHLY, CDR2 FYNNEI. The V gene lost 6 bases and the J gene lost 1 base, with 3 bases spanning the gap. CDR3 coding DNA: TGTGCCAGCAGGGAGAACACTGAAGCTTTCTTT. Translation gives CASRENTEAFF.

The chain links TRBV28 to TRBJ1-4; 8 positions agree with TRBD1. CDR1 is MDHEN and CDR2 is SYDVKM in the germline V gene. Unmatched junction bases numbered 9, after V lost 5 bases and J lost 4 bases. The CDR3 sequence is 16 residues long. CDR3: CASSDPGQAINEKLFF. The CDR3, as DNA: TGTGCCAGCAGTGACCCGGGACAGGCGATTAATGAAAAACTGTTTTTT.

This sequence joins TRBV5-1 and TRBJ2-3; D unresolved. V was shortened by 4 bases and J by 2 bases, with 17 bases between the two germline ends. Germline V CDR1 and CDR2: SGHRS, YFSETQ. The CDR3 is 16 amino acids. The CDR3 DNA reads as TGCGCCAGCAGCCTAATCCCCGGTTTAGACACAGATACGCAGTATTTT. This codes for CASSLIPGLDTDTQYF.

V and J are TRBV30 and TRBJ1-1; maybe TRBD1 (5 bases). In germline, CDR1 is GTSNPN, CDR2 SVGIG (reference sequence). CDR3 length equals 13 residues. V dropped 2 bases and J dropped 5 bases, with 12 bases sitting between them. CDR3 sequence reads: CAWSWAEGTEAFF. CDR3 bases: TGTGCCTGGAGTTGGGCTGAGGGGACTGAAGCTTTCTTT. The variable domain in full, with the rest retrieved from reference TRBV30 and TRBJ1-1, is SQTIHQWPATLVQPVGSPLSLECTVEGTSNPNLYWYRQAAGRGLQLLFYSVGIGQISSEVPQNLSASRPQDRQFILSSKKLLLSDSGFYLCAWSWAEGTEAFFGQGTRLTVV.

This sequence joins TRBV4-3 and TRBJ2-3; D unclear. Germline lookup yields CDR1 LGHNA and CDR2 YSLEER. Trimming took off 1 base at V and 1 base at J, with 12 bases between the two ends. The CDR3 has 16 residues. CDR3 sequence: CASSQGSFGGTDTQYF. The CDR3 nucleotides read TGCGCCAGCAGCCAAGGTAGCTTTGGGGGCACAGATACGCAGTATTTT.